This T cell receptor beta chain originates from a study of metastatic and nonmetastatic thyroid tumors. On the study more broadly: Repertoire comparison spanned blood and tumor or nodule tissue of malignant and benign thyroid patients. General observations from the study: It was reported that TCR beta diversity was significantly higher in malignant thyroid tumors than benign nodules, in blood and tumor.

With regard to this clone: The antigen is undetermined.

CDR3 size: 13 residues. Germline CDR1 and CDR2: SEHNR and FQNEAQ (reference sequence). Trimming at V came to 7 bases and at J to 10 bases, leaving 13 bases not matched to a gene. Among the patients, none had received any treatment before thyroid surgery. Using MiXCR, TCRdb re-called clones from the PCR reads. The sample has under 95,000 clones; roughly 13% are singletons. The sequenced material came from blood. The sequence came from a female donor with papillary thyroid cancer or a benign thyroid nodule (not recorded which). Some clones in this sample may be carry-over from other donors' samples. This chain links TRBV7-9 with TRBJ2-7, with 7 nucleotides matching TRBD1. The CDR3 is CASITTGIWDQYF. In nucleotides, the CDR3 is TGTGCCAGCATTACGACAGGGATCTGGGATCAGTACTTC.